The entry that follows covers one T cell receptor (beta chain) sequence. Its antigen is currently unknown. Per-sample PBMC isolation yielded at least 7 million cells. Alongside a J-beta primer mix, a sample-barcoded 5' primer served in a second PCR lasting about 6 to 11 cycles. From each sample, at least 3 million paired-end reads containing CDR3 were obtained. TCRdb fed the 5' RACE reads into MiXCR, producing one record per CDR3 protein. The top ten hold approximately 3.3% of the sample, which has around 500,000 distinct CDR3 sequences, about 27% seen once. V shed 1 base and J shed 6 bases, with 11 bases lying between them. CDR3 length: 14 amino acids. Germline assignment: CDR1 LGHNA and CDR2 YSLEER. The source of the sample is a study of blood T cells in healthy people across ages. Findings and caveats of the study: Per-million-T-cell TCR beta diversity fell roughly linearly with age.

This same sample was also part of a study on T cells of mothers and their children. As that study records: It was related mother-child pairs that showed slightly higher overlap than unrelated pairs, without reaching significance.

This chain connects TRBV4-3 to TRBJ2-3, with D perhaps assigned TRBD1 or TRBD2 (6 bases each). Sequencing used blood. This sequence originates from a boy aged 2 to 10 in good health. DNA for the CDR3: TGCGCCAGCAGCCAAGGACTAGGGGGGGATACGCAGTATTTT. This gives the protein CASSQGLGGDTQYF.